These T cell receptor beta chains were read from a single sample in a study of blood T cell repertoires in COVID-19. The table came from immunoSEQ multiplex PCR; TCRdb's copy has only in-frame clones and leaves some out. The sample consists of around 200,000 clones, 86% of them appearing once. Sequenced material: PBMCs or T cells enriched from blood (not recorded which). Every receptor here comes from a middle-aged woman with acute COVID-19. Each CDR3 is given with its conserved first and last residue. D genes are given only for firm matches. Clone size is not always given. Where it is, it says once, few, many or a class for expanded clones.

NA	TRBJ2-1	TRBV19	NA	TGTGCCAGTAGTGTGCAACCAGACTCTTTCGAGCAGTTCTTC	CASSVQPDSFEQFF
NA	TRBJ2-5	TRBV5-1	TRBD2	TGCGCCAGCAGCGGCCTGGGGGGGATCTCCCAAGAGACCCAGTACTTC	CASSGLGGISQETQYF
NA	TRBJ2-1	TRBV5-6	TRBD2	TGTGCCAGCAGCTCCGGACTAGCGGCAAGTTTTCCCTACAATGAGCAGTTCTTC	CASSSGLAASFPYNEQFF
few	TRBJ1-1	TRBV9	NA	TGTGCCAGCAGCCCGATAAGGACTAGCACTGAAGCTTTCTTT	CASSPIRTSTEAFF
NA	TRBJ2-1	TRBV12-3/TRBV12-4	TRBD1	TGTGCCACTCGGACAGGGGGCAATGAGCAGTTCTTC	CATRTGGNEQFF
NA	TRBJ1-5	TRBV19	NA	TGTGCCAGTAGGGCCGAGAGGAAGGGCAATCAGCCCCAGCATTTT	CASRAERKGNQPQHF
NA	TRBJ2-1	TRBV6-5	TRBD1	TGTGCCAGCTCCGAGGGACAGTTTTCTGAGCAGTTCTTC	CASSEGQFSEQFF
many	TRBJ2-1	TRBV6-4	NA	TGTGCCAGCAGTGACTCGACACAGAATGAGCAGTTCTTC	CASSDSTQNEQFF
NA	TRBJ2-5	TRBV27	TRBD1	TGTGCCAGCAGTTTCCGGACAGGGGGAGAGACCCAGTACTTC	CASSFRTGGETQYF
NA	TRBJ1-4	TRBV6-6	NA	TGTGCCAGCAGCCCCACAGGCGAAACTAATGAAAAACTGTTTTTT	CASSPTGETNEKLFF
once	TRBJ1-3	TRBV6-5	NA	TGTGCCATCCGGGGAAACACCATATATTTT	CAIRGNTIYF
NA	TRBJ1-2	TRBV28	NA	TGTGCCAGCAGTTTATCAGCAGGGAGGGGTGGCTACACCTTC	CASSLSAGRGGYTF
NA	TRBJ1-4	TRBV6-1	TRBD1	TGTGCCAGCAGCGAAGAGGGACAGGGAGGGGAAAAACTGTTTTTT	CASSEEGQGGEKLFF
NA	TRBJ1-1	TRBV6-5	TRBD1	TGTGCCAGCAGTCACGGGACAGACACTGAAGCTTTCTTT	CASSHGTDTEAFF
NA	TRBJ1-1	TRBV29-1	NA	TGCAGCGTTGAAGATGGGCGGGGTGGAGGGGCCACTGAAGCTTTCTTT	CSVEDGRGGGATEAFF
once	TRBJ1-3	TRBV7-3	NA	TGTGCCAGCAGCGCAGATGGAAACACCATATATTTT	CASSADGNTIYF
NA	TRBJ1-1	TRBV18	NA	TGTGCCAGCTCACCACCTTGGGGCAGGATGAACACTGAAGCTTTCTTT	CASSPPWGRMNTEAFF
NA	TRBJ1-2	TRBV12-5	NA	TGTGCTAGTGGTTTGTTCCCCCAGACACTCTATGGCTACACCTTC	CASGLFPQTLYGYTF
NA	TRBJ1-4	TRBV7-6	NA	TGTGCCAGCAGCCCGAACCTACAGGGAGCAACTAATGAAAAACTGTTTTTT	CASSPNLQGATNEKLFF
NA	TRBJ2-5	TRBV7-9	NA	TGTGCCAGCAGCTTCCAATCGACATCGTACCAAGAGACCCAGTACTTC	CASSFQSTSYQETQYF
NA	TRBJ1-2	TRBV9	NA	TGTGCCAGCAGCGTAGATCCGGGCCAGGAGGATGGCTACACCTTC	CASSVDPGQEDGYTF
NA	TRBJ1-6	TRBV7-2	NA	TGTGCCAGCAGCTTAGGGCACAGGGATTCACCCCTCCACTTT	CASSLGHRDSPLHF
NA	TRBJ2-2	TRBV24-1	NA	TGTGCCACGCGCAGGGAGAACACCGGGGAGCTGTTTTTT	CATRRENTGELFF
NA	TRBJ1-2	TRBV14	NA	TGTGCCAGCAGCCAAGATCTAACAGGGAATGGCTACACCTTC	CASSQDLTGNGYTF
once	TRBJ2-1	TRBV3-1/TRBV3-2	TRBD2	TGTGCCAGCAGCCAACTTAGCGGGGGGGGCCCCTACAATGAGCAGTTCTTC	CASSQLSGGGPYNEQFF
NA	TRBJ2-3	TRBV5-1	NA	TGCGCCAGCAGCTTGCGTTTCACAGATACGCAGTATTTT	CASSLRFTDTQYF
NA	TRBJ1-1	TRBV19	NA	TGTGCCAGTAGTATAACCCGACTGAAAGGGGGTGAAGCTTTCTTT	CASSITRLKGGEAFF
NA	TRBJ2-3	TRBV14	TRBD1	TGTGCCAGCAGCCAATTTGAAACAGGGGGCGAAGATACGCAGTATTTT	CASSQFETGGEDTQYF
NA	TRBJ1-1	TRBV27	TRBD1	TGTGCCAGCAGAGCCTTACAGGGGCGCACTGAAGCTTTCTTT	CASRALQGRTEAFF
NA	TRBJ1-1	TRBV5-1	NA	TGCGCCAGCAGCTCAGTCACTGAAGCTTTCTTT	CASSSVTEAFF
NA	TRBJ1-2	TRBV29-1	TRBD1	TGCAGCGTTGTGGACAGGGGGTATGGCTACACCTTC	CSVVDRGYGYTF
NA	TRBJ1-2	TRBV19	NA	TGTGCCAGTATGGGGAGGGAACGTAATGGCTACACCTTC	CASMGRERNGYTF
NA	TRBJ1-1	TRBV15	NA	TGTGCCACCAGAGGAGGGGGGAGGGCGGAGGCTGAAGCTTTCTTT	CATRGGGRAEAEAFF
NA	TRBJ1-1	TRBV10-3	NA	TGTGCCATCAAGGGGGAGGGAAGTGGCACTGAAGCTTTCTTT	CAIKGEGSGTEAFF
NA	TRBJ2-4	TRBV18	NA	TGTGCCAGCTCACCAGACTCTCTTCCCAAAAACATTCAGTACTTC	CASSPDSLPKNIQYF
NA	TRBJ1-1	TRBV9	NA	TGTGCCAGCAGCGCCCCAGGGCGCACTGAAGCTTTCTTT	CASSAPGRTEAFF
NA	TRBJ1-1	TRBV19	NA	TGTGCCAGTTTAGTGGAGGACGGGACTGAAGCTTTCTTT	CASLVEDGTEAFF
NA	TRBJ1-1	TRBV15	TRBD1	TGTGCCACCAGCACGTCAGGGGGGAACACTGAAGCTTTCTTT	CATSTSGGNTEAFF
NA	TRBJ2-3	TRBV7-2	NA	TGTGCCAGCAGCTTCGTTTCCGGGACTCTCACAGATACGCAGTATTTT	CASSFVSGTLTDTQYF
NA	TRBJ1-2	TRBV7-8	NA	TGTGCCAGCAGCTTAGCAGGGGGTGGGGGGGCAGACTACACCTTC	CASSLAGGGGADYTF
once	TRBJ1-5	TRBV7-8	TRBD1	TGTGCCAGCAGCCCAGGGACAGGCGCCAGCAATCAGCCCCAGCATTTT	CASSPGTGASNQPQHF
NA	TRBJ2-4	TRBV12-3/TRBV12-4	NA	TGTGCCAGCAGTTTAACAGGTTCAAACATTCAGTACTTC	CASSLTGSNIQYF
NA	TRBJ2-1	TRBV12-5	TRBD1	TGTGCTAGTGGTTTGGAGAGGACAGGGTATCACAATGAGCAGTTCTTC	CASGLERTGYHNEQFF
NA	TRBJ1-5	TRBV19	TRBD1	TGTGCCAGTAGTCAACAGGGGTTTAGTCAGCCCCAGCATTTT	CASSQQGFSQPQHF
NA	TRBJ2-3	TRBV2	TRBD2	TGTGCCAGCAGTGTGGTAGCGGGGGGCGTGGACACAGATACGCAGTATTTT	CASSVVAGGVDTDTQYF
NA	TRBJ2-7	TRBV6-5	TRBD1	TGTGCCAGCAGACACCGGGACAGTACCTACGAGCAGTACTTC	CASRHRDSTYEQYF
NA	TRBJ1-6	TRBV27	TRBD1	TGTGCCAGCAGTAGGAACCTGGGACAGGGATTCTCCTATAATTCACCCCTCCACTTT	CASSRNLGQGFSYNSPLHF